This TCR beta chain came from a study of blood T cell repertoires in COVID-19. Looking at the study overall: Specimens from acute and convalescent COVID-19 originated in the United States, Italy and Spain.

The V and J ends lost 5 bases and 3 bases, in that order; junction bases with no gene match: 10. The CDR3 has 15 amino acids. Per the germline V gene, CDR1 is MNHEY and CDR2 is SVGEGT. In the original processing: How many nucleated cells were present was estimated from reference gene primer amplification. Data came from immunoSEQ multiplex PCR; TCRdb stores just in-frame clones and leaves some out. The D gene and trimming were derived from the DNA, and the V and J assignments and clone size from that table. The table records about 130,000 clones, 90% of them present only once. This chain links TRBV6-2 or TRBV6-3 with TRBJ2-7; 7 bases map to TRBD1. The sequence derives from a man aged 55 to 69 with COVID-19, enrolled during active disease. The sequenced sample was peripheral blood. The DNA for the CDR3 is TGTGCCAGCAGTCCGATGACAGGGAGATTCTACGAGCAGTACTTC. Translated, it gives CASSPMTGRFYEQYF.